Detailed here is one T cell receptor (beta chain). Its matching antigen is unknown. Among the donors, all were healthy bone marrow donors. Primers for the PCR totalled 60 Vbeta and 13 Jbeta. Measured with immunoSEQ multiplex PCR; TCRdb has only the in-frame clones, and not every one. Of roughly 110,000 clones in the sample, 67% are singletons; the top ten hold about 8%. This record comes from a study of cytomegalovirus exposure and HLA in healthy donors. Whole-study findings and limits: A later analysis revealed that TCR association rates differed between HLA loci, peaking at DRB1 and bottoming out at HLA-C. An observed cluster of highly shared sequence variants was recorded as a likely sequencing artifact.

The germline V and J ends were trimmed by 5 bases and 6 bases, with 17 bases remaining between them. The germline CDR1 and CDR2 sequences are MDHEN and SYDVKM. This CDR3 contains 15 residues. The source is a man aged 18 to 35 in good health and CMV-seropositive. The genes are TRBV28 and TRBJ2-1; D is perhaps TRBD2 (5 bases). Sample: PBMCs. The CDR3: CASSPGPGRSNEQFF. CDR3 nucleotide sequence: TGTGCCAGCAGTCCCGGGCCGGGAAGAAGCAATGAGCAGTTCTTC.